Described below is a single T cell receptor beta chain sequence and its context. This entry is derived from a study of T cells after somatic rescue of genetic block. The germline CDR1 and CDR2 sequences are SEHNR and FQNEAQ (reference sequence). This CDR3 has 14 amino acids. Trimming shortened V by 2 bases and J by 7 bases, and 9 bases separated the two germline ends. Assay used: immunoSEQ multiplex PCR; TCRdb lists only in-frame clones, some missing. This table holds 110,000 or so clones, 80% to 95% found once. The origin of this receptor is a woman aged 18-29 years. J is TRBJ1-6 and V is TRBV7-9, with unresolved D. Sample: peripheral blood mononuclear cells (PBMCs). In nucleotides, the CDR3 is TGTGCCAGCAGCTTAACCTCTCCGAATTCACCCCTCCACTTT. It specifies CASSLTSPNSPLHF.